This record looks at one T cell receptor (beta chain) sequence and its context. Its antigen is unidentified. The data are from a study of cytomegalovirus exposure and HLA in healthy donors. Notes on the study in general: A reported reduction in N-insertions relative to the roughly 700-donor mean was seen in an Asian-associated ancestry cluster in a later analysis. Later on, an analysis tied 18,000 or so TCR beta sequences to HLA alleles at 0.05 false discovery rate. Roughly uniform depth of sequencing across donors was assumed in presence/absence analyses.

CDR1 SGHVS and CDR2 FQNEAQ come from the germline V gene. The CDR3 spans 16 residues. V lost 4 bases and J lost 3, with 19 bases in between. PCR used 60 Vbeta primers and 13 Jbeta primers. TCRdb's table, derived via immunoSEQ multiplex PCR, lists solely in-frame clones and lacks some. Here the sample spans approximately 100,000 clones, around 76% being singletons. The V and J genes are TRBV7-8 and TRBJ2-7; weak D call: TRBD2 (8 bases). The TCR sequence derives from a woman between 40 and 50 years old in good health and CMV-seropositive. The sample was PBMCs. CDR3 protein: CASSYPGGTAFYEQYF. The CDR3 nucleotides are TGTGCCAGCAGCTACCCGGGAGGGACAGCGTTCTACGAGCAGTACTTC.